This record looks at one T cell receptor beta chain sequence and its context. Its antigen is unknown. This specimen belongs to a study of cytomegalovirus exposure and HLA in healthy donors. Study at large: Later, an analysis reported that the 130 or so validation repertoires had used the same platform as the approximately 660 first-cohort repertoires.

Among the approximately 110 subjects of the validation cohort, separate from the roughly 730-subject first cohort, were the donors. Study-level results: The study designated around 150 TCR beta chains cytomegalovirus-associated. That first-cohort TCR clusters tended to co-occur in the 130 or so validation repertoires was found in a later analysis.

Produced via immunoSEQ multiplex PCR; TCRdb's table is partial and in-frame only. The sample contains around 73,000 clones, around 90% of which appear only once. Germline-derived CDR1 and CDR2 are SGHTA and FQGNSA. V was clipped by 4 bases and J by 0 bases; unmatched bases: 2. The length of the CDR3 is 15 residues. Material for sequencing was PBMCs. The V call is TRBV7-2, the J call TRBJ2-1; 8 nucleotides agree with TRBD2. This clonotype originated in a young woman in good health and CMV-seropositive. In DNA, the CDR3 is TGTGCCAGCAGCTACGGGACTAGCTCCTACAATGAGCAGTTCTTC. It specifies CASSYGTSSYNEQFF.